The 18 T cell receptor beta chains reported below all come from one sample, sequenced in a study of T-cell reconstitution after alpha-beta-depleted transplantation in children. TCRbeta library preparation incorporated unique molecular identifiers. TCRdb itself ran the PCR reads through MiXCR, one entry per CDR3 protein. The sample contains approximately 230,000 distinct CDR3 sequences, 24% of which appear only once. The source material was PBMCs, mostly from graft donor cells, sampled 360 days after TCRalphabeta/CD19-depleted stem cell transplant. The receptor set was obtained from a female patient aged 2-15 years who had a stem cell transplant for congenital amegakaryocytic thrombocytopenia, so the T cells may come from the graft donor.

The J gene is TRBJ2-3, the V gene TRBV6-2 or TRBV6-3, with 7 bases lining up with TRBD1. This CDR3 spans 12 amino acids. Germline CDR1 and CDR2: MNHEY and SVGEGT. The ends lost 6 bases at V and 6 bases at J; junction bases unmatched: 3. The chain's CDR3 is CASRTTGDTQYF. The CDR3 region has the DNA TGTGCCAGCAGAACGACAGGGGATACGCAGTATTTT.

J is TRBJ1-3 and V is TRBV20-1; no clear D gene. The CDR3 has 14 amino acids. V lost 3 bases and J lost 0, with 9 bases in between. From germline, CDR1 is DFQATT and CDR2 SNEGSKA (reference sequence). This chain's CDR3 is CSARSGNSGNTIYF. CDR3 sequence (DNA): TGCAGTGCTAGGAGCGGTAACTCTGGAAACACCATATATTTT.

This chain links TRBV11-1 with TRBJ2-7; D remains ambiguous. V gave up 1 base and J gave up 3 bases, with 7 bases separating them. The CDR3 sequence is 13 residues long. Germline CDR1 and CDR2: SGHAT and FQDESV (reference sequence). The CDR3 DNA follows: TGTGCCAGCAGCTTAGGGGCTCTCTACGAGCAGTACTTC. This translates into CASSLGALYEQYF.

This clonotype showed up just a few times. The CDR3 DNA is TGTGCCAGCAGCGGAAGGATGCTAGCGGGAGGGCCGGATGAGCAGTTCTTC. Translation: CASSGRMLAGGPDEQFF. V usage is TRBV12-3 or TRBV12-4 and J usage is TRBJ2-1, with 12 nucleotides matching TRBD2. V trimming: 6 bases; J trimming: 8 bases; junction bases outside the gene matches: 14. The CDR3 extends over 17 amino acids.

This clonotype was found a few times. The V call is TRBV11-3, the J call TRBJ2-2, with a weak D call TRBD2 (5 bases). The CDR3 contains 13 residues. The V end lost 5 bases, the J end lost 6 bases, and 10 bases lay between the germline ends. The V gene's germline CDR1 is SGHNT and CDR2 YENEEA. CDR3 sequence: CASSRGGAGELFF. CDR3 nucleotides: TGTGCCAGCAGCCGAGGAGGTGCCGGGGAGCTGTTTTTT.

CDR3 bases: TGTGCCAGCAGTTGGGGGGGGCGCAGGGCTGGCTACACCTTC. It yields the protein CASSWGGRRAGYTF. The V gene is TRBV28, the J gene TRBJ1-2, with TRBD1 as a possible D gene (6 bases). The germline V and J ends were trimmed by 4 bases and 7 bases, with 16 bases remaining between them. The CDR3 spans 14 residues. Germline assignment: CDR1 MDHEN and CDR2 SYDVKM.

In this sample, this clonotype turned up a few times. Here the CDR3 DNA reads TGTGCCAGCAGGCCGAACACAGATACGCAGTATTTT. Residues: CASRPNTDTQYF. V gene TRBV6-6 combines with J gene TRBJ2-3; D is ambiguous. The CDR3 consists of 12 residues. Trimming took off 6 bases at V and 2 bases at J, with 6 bases between the two ends. Germline CDR1 MNHNY, CDR2 SVGAGI (reference sequence).

This clonotype has more than one count but fewer than ten. The rearrangement uses TRBV2 and TRBJ2-5; tentatively, D is TRBD1 (6 bases). Germline CDR1 is SNHLY and CDR2 is FYNNEI. The CDR3 runs 15 residues. The V gene lost 3 bases and the J gene lost 4 bases, with 15 bases spanning the gap. CDR3 bases: TGTGCCAGCAGTGAGCTCGGGCAGGGGAGAGAGACCCAGTACTTC. Translating it yields CASSELGQGRETQYF.

This chain uses TRBV2 with TRBJ2-7; tentatively, D is TRBD1 or TRBD2 (5 bases each). The CDR3 totals 15 residues. Germline V gene data show CDR1 as SNHLY and CDR2 as FYNNEI. V was pared by 7 bases and J by 3 bases, with 19 bases between. CDR3 amino acids: CASKPAGTLNYEQYF. The CDR3 DNA sequence: TGTGCCAGCAAGCCAGCCGGGACCCTTAACTACGAGCAGTACTTC.

The table lists this clonotype with a few counts. The chain recombines TRBV7-9 with TRBJ2-3, with 9 bases fitting TRBD2. Trimming at V came to 5 bases and at J to 6 bases, leaving 6 bases not matched to a gene. Per germline, CDR1 SEHNR and CDR2 FQNEAQ (reference sequence). This CDR3 has 14 amino acids. CDR3 sequence (DNA): TGTGCCAGCAGCCGCGGGGGGGCGTTGGATACGCAGTATTTT. Translating gives CASSRGGALDTQYF.

This clonotype occurred a few times. CDR3 region: CASEAVGNEQFF. The CDR3 DNA follows: TGTGCCAGCGAAGCGGTCGGCAATGAGCAGTTCTTC. The V gene is TRBV2, the J gene TRBJ2-1, with D possibly being TRBD2 (5 bases). The ends were cut back, 8 bases at V and 6 bases at J, with 11 bases in the middle. The CDR3 sequence is 12 residues long. From germline, CDR1 is SNHLY and CDR2 FYNNEI.

The chain is built from TRBV11-2 and TRBJ2-7; D call uncertain. Germline V gene lookup returns CDR1 SGHAT and CDR2 FQNNGV. Trimming shortened V by 3 bases and J by 2 bases, and 17 bases separated the two germline ends. This CDR3 has 16 amino acids. The CDR3 nucleotides read TGTGCCAGCAGCTTTTCGGCTGTACCATTCCCCTACGAGCAGTACTTC. Protein sequence: CASSFSAVPFPYEQYF.

This chain links TRBV12-3 or TRBV12-4 with TRBJ2-4; D remains ambiguous. Between the trimmed V and J ends, which lost 5 bases and 8 bases, there was a span of 16 bases. CDR3 length: 14 amino acids. As DNA, the CDR3 is TGTGCCAGCAGTCCTCGGACCTTATCGTACATTCAGTACTTC. Residues: CASSPRTLSYIQYF.

This clonotype was seen a handful of times. V and J are TRBV29-1 and TRBJ1-1; no firm D call. Per the germline V gene, CDR1 is SQVTM and CDR2 is ANQGSEA. The CDR3 is made up of 12 amino acids. Trimming pared 2 bases from V and 7 bases from J, leaving 11 bases between. The CDR3 DNA follows: TGCAGCGTTGAATTTGGGGTCTATGAAGCTTTCTTT. It encodes CSVEFGVYEAFF.

In the case of this clonotype: One end of the junction fails to match germline, which may point to a read error. The chain recombines TRBV4-2 with TRBJ2-3; no firm D call. Germline V lookup: CDR1 LGHNA, CDR2 YNFKEQ. The CDR3 has 17 residues. CDR3 nucleotide sequence: TGTGCCAGCAGCCAAGCCCCCCTGACCGGCTTCACATATACGCAGTATTTT. Amino acid sequence: CASSQAPLTGFTYTQYF.

This clonotype was counted between two and nine times. CDR3 protein: CATSDARDRGATDTQYF. The CDR3 DNA reads TGTGCCACCAGTGATGCCCGGGACAGGGGTGCCACAGATACGCAGTATTTT. The V gene is TRBV24-1, the J gene TRBJ2-3; 10 bases are shared with TRBD1. The CDR3 totals 17 residues. Germline assignment: CDR1 KGHDR and CDR2 SFDVKD. With 3 bases clipped from V and 2 bases from J, the junction kept 7 bases outside the gene matches.

This clonotype was counted many times. The V gene is TRBV29-1, the J gene TRBJ2-3, with D unclear. Between the trimmed V and J ends, which lost 5 bases and 3 bases, there was a span of 15 bases. The CDR3 totals 14 residues. The germline V gene has CDR1 SQVTM and CDR2 ANQGSEA. CDR3 nucleotide sequence: TGCAGCGTTCATCCTCCTTTTGCGACAGATACGCAGTATTTT. Protein: CSVHPPFATDTQYF.

This clonotype has ten or more counts. This chain links TRBV5-1 with TRBJ2-7, with a weak D call TRBD2 (6 bases). Germline-derived CDR1 and CDR2 are SGHRS and YFSETQ. V lost 7 bases and J lost 3, with 14 bases in between. CDR3 size: 13 residues. The CDR3 here is CASHQWGLYEQYF. The CDR3 nucleotides are TGCGCCAGCCACCAGTGGGGACTCTACGAGCAGTACTTC.